The 25 T cell receptor beta chains below come from one sample, sequenced in a study of CD8+CD57+ T cells in acquired aplastic anemia. It was genomic DNA that served as the template for profiling TCR beta VDJ and CDR3. TCRdb reprocessed the reads with MiXCR, giving one entry per CDR3 protein. In the table there are fewer than 200,000 distinct CDR3 sequences, 40% to 55% of which are singletons. Sequenced patients had shown CD8+CD57+ cell expansion by flow cytometry. The sample consisted of sorted CD4+, CD8+, or CD8+CD57+ T cells (not recorded which) from PBMCs. These receptors all stem from a human donor with aplastic anemia.

The genes are TRBV24-1 and TRBJ2-1; perhaps D is TRBD1 or TRBD2 (6 bases each). Germline CDR1 reads KGHDR; CDR2 reads SFDVKD. The CDR3 sequence is 17 residues long. Trimming cost V 5 bases and J 7 bases, with 23 bases left between them. The CDR3 coding sequence is TGTGCCACCAGTGGTTCTCAGGGGCCGTTTCGGGGGAATGAGCAGTTCTTC. It specifies CATSGSQGPFRGNEQFF.

This clonotype is medium-sized in the sample. The chain combines TRBV10-3 with TRBJ2-3; 10 positions match TRBD1. The CDR3 loop spans 14 amino acids. Losses at the gene ends were 5 bases for V and 6 bases for J; bases not matched to a gene: 5. CDR1 is ENHRY and CDR2 is SYGVKD in the germline V gene. The CDR3 DNA reads as TGTGCCATCAGTCCGGGACAGGGGTCCGATACGCAGTATTTT. Translation gives CAISPGQGSDTQYF.

The rearrangement joins TRBV20-1 to TRBJ2-5; TRBD2 matches at 7 bases. This CDR3 comprises 13 residues. The V and J ends lost 5 bases and 7 bases, in that order; junction bases with no gene match: 10. From germline, CDR1 is DFQATT and CDR2 SNEGSKA (reference sequence). The CDR3 loop reads CSASPSGGGTQYF. CDR3 nucleotides: TGCAGTGCTTCTCCTAGCGGAGGAGGGACCCAGTACTTC.

This clonotype has just a few counts. The rearrangement joins TRBV6-1 to TRBJ2-2; D call uncertain. Germline CDR1 and CDR2: MNHNS and SASEGT. The CDR3 runs 15 residues. V was trimmed by 6 bases and J by 2 bases, leaving 13 bases between them. Here the CDR3 reads CASRIPYSNTGELFF. DNA of the CDR3: TGTGCCAGCAGAATCCCTTATAGTAACACCGGGGAGCTGTTTTTT.

Comments on this clonotype: A much larger clone differs from this one at a single base, so this may be a read error. The chain combines TRBV5-1 with TRBJ1-1, with D possibly matching TRBD1 (6 bases). Trimming stripped 0 bases from V and 0 bases from J, with 15 bases between. CDR1 SGHRS and CDR2 YFSETQ come from the germline V gene. This CDR3 region has 17 residues. CDR3 amino acids: CASSLDGQGIMNTEAFF. The CDR3 nucleotides are TGCGCCAGCAGCTTGGACGGGCAGGGGATAATGAACACTGAAGCTTTCTTT.

This clonotype was counted ten times or more. This chain connects TRBV20-1 to TRBJ2-7, with TRBD1 matching over 7 bases. Germline V gene sequence: CDR1 DFQATT, CDR2 SNEGSKA (reference sequence). The CDR3 totals 16 residues. The J segment lost 4 bases and the V segment lost 3 bases, leaving 15 bases of the junction unmatched. The CDR3 DNA is TGCAGTGCTAGGGTCTTATCCGGGACAGTGAGTTACGAGCAGTACTTC. This encodes CSARVLSGTVSYEQYF.

Concerning this clonotype itself: Given a much more abundant clone one base away, this may be a read error. The V gene is TRBV7-9, the J gene TRBJ1-1, with TRBD1 as a possible D gene (6 bases). The CDR3 covers 15 residues. Looked up from germline, CDR1 is SEHNR and CDR2 is FQNEAQ (reference sequence). The CDR3 DNA follows: TGTGCCAGCAGCTTAAGCAACGCAGGGGACACTGAAGCTTCCTTT. Residues: CASSLSNAGDTEASF.

Only one count was recorded for this clonotype. The chain employs TRBV25-1 and TRBJ1-1; D ambiguous. CDR3 length: 12 amino acids. V gave up 5 bases and J gave up 9 bases, with 13 bases separating them. The germline V gene has CDR1 MGHDK and CDR2 SYGVNS. The CDR3 DNA is TGTGCCAGCAGTTTTCTCCACAAGCAAGCTTTCTTT. Protein: CASSFLHKQAFF.

This clonotype was observed a handful of times. A single base separates this from a much larger clone, so it may be a read error. The genes are TRBV29-1 and TRBJ2-5; 9 nucleotides agree with TRBD1. Germline trimming cut 1 base from V and 9 bases from J; bases unmatched to any gene: 9. CDR1 is SQVTM and CDR2 is ANQGSEA in the germline V gene. The CDR3 has 14 amino acids. As DNA, the CDR3 is TGCAGCGTTGAAGGCTACAGGGGGCATGAGGCCCAGTACTTC. Protein: CSVEGYRGHEAQYF.

The V and J genes are TRBV20-1 and TRBJ1-1; D possibly corresponds to TRBD1 (5 bases). The CDR3 length is 14 residues. Germline CDR1 reads DFQATT; CDR2 reads SNEGSKA (reference sequence). V lost 6 bases and J 5 bases, leaving 19 bases between the germline ends. This CDR3 is CSAIHQGKRTEAFF. Here the CDR3 DNA reads TGCAGTGCCATCCATCAGGGAAAAAGGACTGAAGCTTTCTTT.

This clonotype was observed a single time. This may stem from a read error, because a much larger clone lies one nucleotide away. This chain links TRBV6-1 with TRBJ2-5; TRBD2 matches at 8 bases. The CDR3 runs to 13 residues. CDR1 is MNHNS, CDR2 SASEGT, per germline. This CDR3 reads CASRSGGQETQCF. CDR3 in DNA: TGTGCCAGCAGGTCGGGGGGGCAAGAGACCCAGTGCTTC.

The gene calls are TRBV6-1 and TRBJ1-2; D may be TRBD1 (5 bases). The germline CDR1 and CDR2 sequences are MNHNS and SASEGT. The CDR3 runs 17 residues. V was trimmed by 7 bases and J by 4 bases, leaving 25 bases between them. CDR3 sequence: CASNPTRPGRIIYGYTF. CDR3 nucleotides: TGTGCCAGCAACCCAACTCGGCCGGGACGGATTATCTATGGCTACACCTTC.

At least ten counts were recorded for this clonotype. This chain joins TRBV5-5 and TRBJ2-7, with a weak D call TRBD2 (5 bases). With 4 bases removed from V and 6 bases from J, the gap between germline ends came to 17 bases. Germline V lookup: CDR1 SGHKS, CDR2 YYEKEE (reference sequence). The CDR3 runs to 14 residues. CDR3 loop: CASSLGVDYGEQYF. CDR3 bases: TGTGCCAGCAGCCTCGGGGTGGATTATGGCGAGCAGTACTTC.

This clonotype was counted many times. The V call is TRBV7-9, the J call TRBJ1-1; D gene ambiguous. V was shortened by 1 base and J by 3 bases, with 15 bases between the two germline ends. The CDR3 has 16 residues. CDR1 is SEHNR and CDR2 is FQNEAQ in the germline V gene (reference sequence). As DNA, the CDR3 is TGTGCCAGCAGCTTAGTCAACCGGGAAGGGCACACTGAAGCTTTCTTT. Protein: CASSLVNREGHTEAFF. The variable domain in full, completed from reference TRBV7-9 and TRBJ1-1, reads DTGVSQNPRHKITKRGQNVTFRCDPISEHNRLYWYRQTLGQGPEFLTYFQNEAQLEKSRLLSDRFSAERPKGSFSTLEIQRTEQGDSAMYLCASSLVNREGHTEAFFGQGTRLTVV.

This clonotype was seen only once. The junction departs from the called germline gene at one end, perhaps through a read error. CDR3 region: CATSRDGAEALF. CDR3 DNA: TGTGCCACCAGCAGAGATGGGGCAGAAGCTCTCTTT. The V and J genes are TRBV15 and TRBJ1-1; perhaps TRBD1 as D (5 bases). Germline V gives CDR1 LNHNV, CDR2 YYDKDF (reference sequence). The CDR3 runs 12 residues.

The table lists this clonotype with a few counts. This chain connects TRBV27 to TRBJ1-2; D is undetermined. Trimming took 6 bases from V and 3 from J, leaving 11 bases between them. The CDR3 has 13 residues. Germline V gene lookup returns CDR1 MNHEY and CDR2 SMNVEV (reference sequence). CDR3: CASSLDSYYGYTF. Written as DNA, the CDR3 is TGTGCCAGCAGCCTGGACTCCTACTATGGCTACACCTTC.

This clonotype was detected ten times or more. J is TRBJ1-4 and V is TRBV6-1, with TRBD1 identical over 8 bases. V shed 6 bases and J 4 bases; nucleotides not matched to a gene: 7. Germline loops: CDR1 MNHNS, CDR2 SASEGT. The CDR3 loop spans 15 amino acids. The CDR3 region is CASRTLGQGNEKLFF. The CDR3 nucleotides read TGTGCCAGCAGGACGTTAGGACAGGGTAATGAAAAACTGTTTTTT.

The table lists this clonotype with many counts. V usage is TRBV6-6 and J usage is TRBJ2-3; D gene uncertain. V shed 1 base and J shed 3 bases, with 8 bases lying between them. CDR1 and CDR2 (germline): MNHNY, SVGAGI (reference sequence). The CDR3 extends over 14 amino acids. The CDR3 sequence: CASSYFTTTDTQYF. The CDR3 nucleotides are TGTGCCAGCAGTTACTTTACCACGACAGATACGCAGTATTTT.

This chain links TRBV2 with TRBJ2-2; possible D gene TRBD2, 6 bases. CDR1 and CDR2 (germline): SNHLY, FYNNEI. The CDR3 covers 15 residues. Trimming took off 3 bases at V and 3 bases at J, with 11 bases between the two ends. CDR3 in DNA: TGTGCCAGCAGTGAGGAGACTAGTTACACCGGGGAGCTGTTTTTT. Encoded protein: CASSEETSYTGELFF.

The V and J genes are TRBV4-1 and TRBJ2-7; TRBD1 aligns across 8 bases. With V trimmed by 2 bases and J by 3 bases, 6 bases remained unmatched. The V gene's germline CDR1 is MGHRA and CDR2 YSYEKL. The CDR3 is 15 residues long. The CDR3 nucleotides are TGCGCCAGCAGCCAACAGACAGGGGATATCTACGAGCAGTACTTC. Translation gives CASSQQTGDIYEQYF.

In this sample, this clonotype turned up once. The chain combines TRBV9 with TRBJ2-5; no reliable D call. Germline CDR1 is SGDLS and CDR2 is YYNGEE. Trimming removed 4 bases at V and 4 bases at J, with 11 bases between. There are 13 residues in the CDR3. Here the CDR3 DNA reads TGTGCCAGCAGCTTAGATGCCCGAGAGACCCAGTACTTC. Protein product: CASSLDARETQYF.

Many counts were recorded for this clonotype. The V call is TRBV10-3, the J call TRBJ2-7; 7 bases match TRBD2. The CDR3 covers 18 residues. Germline CDR1 is ENHRY and CDR2 is SYGVKD. Trimming removed 5 bases from V and 0 bases from J; junction bases left unmatched: 16. CDR3 coding DNA: TGTGCCATCAGTCCAATTCCTCTCGCGGGGGTAAGCTCCTACGAGCAGTACTTC. As protein: CAISPIPLAGVSSYEQYF.

There are many counts of this clonotype. The chain uses TRBV7-8 and TRBJ2-5; the match to TRBD1 covers 7 bases. The ends lost 1 base at V and 2 bases at J; junction bases unmatched: 4. The CDR3 length is 15 residues. The germline gives CDR1 SGHVS, CDR2 FQNEAQ. The CDR3 loop reads CASSLVGDSQETQYF. For the CDR3, the DNA is TGTGCCAGCAGCTTAGTGGGGGACAGTCAAGAGACCCAGTACTTC. Combining the CDR3 with reference TRBV7-8 and TRBJ2-5 gives the whole variable domain GAGVSQSPRYKVAKRGQDVALRCDPISGHVSLFWYQQALGQGPEFLTYFQNEAQLDKSGLPSDRFFAERPEGSVSTLKIQRTQQEDSAVYLCASSLVGDSQETQYFGPGTRLLVL.

In its sample, this clonotype was seen a few times. The rearrangement links TRBV2 to TRBJ2-1; TRBD2 matches 8 bases. The CDR3 sequence is 13 residues long. In germline, CDR1 is SNHLY, CDR2 FYNNEI. The junction had 3 bases not matched to a gene; V was cut back by 7 bases and J by 4 bases. The CDR3 coding sequence is TGTGCCAGCATGGTAGCGGGGTACAATGAGCAGTTCTTC. It is translated as CASMVAGYNEQFF. The variable domain in full, completed from reference TRBV2 and TRBJ2-1, reads EPEVTQTPSHQVTQMGQEVILRCVPISNHLYFYWYRQILGQKVEFLVSFYNNEISEKSEIFDDQFSVERPDGSNFTLKIRSTKLEDSAMYFCASMVAGYNEQFFGPGTRLTVL.

The chain joins TRBV5-1 to TRBJ2-3; D remains unclear. Germline V gives CDR1 SGHRS, CDR2 YFSETQ. The CDR3 is 13 amino acids. Trimming pared 5 bases from V and 3 bases from J, leaving 10 bases between. In DNA, the CDR3 is TGCGCCAGCAGGTCAGACGGTACAGATACGCAGTATTTT. Its protein is CASRSDGTDTQYF.